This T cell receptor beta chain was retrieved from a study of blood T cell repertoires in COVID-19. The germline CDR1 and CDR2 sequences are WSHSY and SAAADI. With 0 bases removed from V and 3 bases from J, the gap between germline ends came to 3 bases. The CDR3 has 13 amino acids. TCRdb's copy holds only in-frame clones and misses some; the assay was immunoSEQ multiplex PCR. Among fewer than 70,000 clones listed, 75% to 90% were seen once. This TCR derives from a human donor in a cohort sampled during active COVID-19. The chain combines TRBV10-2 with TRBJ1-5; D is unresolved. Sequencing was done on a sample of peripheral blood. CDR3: CASSESLNQPQHF. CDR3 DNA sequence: TGCGCCAGCAGTGAGTCTCTCAATCAGCCCCAGCATTTT.